The 30 T cell receptor beta chains listed next were all sequenced from one sample in a study of OX40 agonist ivuxolimab in advanced cancers. The table came from immunoSEQ multiplex PCR; TCRdb's copy has only in-frame clones and leaves some out. The repertoire holds fewer than 90,000 clones, with about 91% as singletons. The sequencing used CD4+ or CD8+ T cells sorted from blood, collected in a trial of the OX40 agonist ivuxolimab. These receptors were obtained from an adult with an advanced solid tumor such as melanoma, head and neck, liver or kidney cancer.

The rearrangement uses TRBV6-5 and TRBJ1-2, with a weak D call TRBD1 (6 bases). The CDR3 consists of 13 residues. The ends were cut back, 3 bases at V and 4 bases at J, with 9 bases in the middle. From germline, CDR1 is MNHEY and CDR2 SVGAGI. The CDR3, as DNA: TGTGCCAGCAGTTATCAGGGGACCTATGGCTACACCTTC. Its protein product is CASSYQGTYGYTF.

The chain has TRBV7-3 and TRBJ2-6; no firm D call. Germline-derived CDR1 and CDR2 are SGHTA and FQGTGA. V lost 3 bases and J lost 4, with 10 bases in between. The CDR3 is made up of 15 amino acids. Written as DNA, the CDR3 is TGTGCCAGCAGCTTCATCCCCTTAGGGGCCAACGTCCTGACTTTC. It yields the protein CASSFIPLGANVLTF.

V is TRBV6-5 and J is TRBJ1-1, with D perhaps TRBD1 (5 bases). CDR3 length equals 14 residues. Germline V gene lookup returns CDR1 MNHEY and CDR2 SVGAGI. Trimming cost V 2 bases and J 4 bases, with 11 bases left between them. CDR3 in DNA: TGTGCCAGCAGTTACCCGACAGAAGGCACTGAAGCTTTCTTT. Encoded protein: CASSYPTEGTEAFF.

The chain uses TRBV7-8 and TRBJ1-2; D is uncertain. The germline gives CDR1 SGHVS, CDR2 FQNEAQ. V dropped 2 bases and J dropped 2 bases, with 6 bases sitting between them. This CDR3 region has 13 residues. CDR3 amino acids: CASSLIGNYGYTF. The CDR3, as DNA: TGTGCCAGCAGCTTAATCGGGAACTATGGCTACACCTTC.

This rearrangement joins TRBV5-1 to TRBJ2-2; 10 bases match TRBD2. The CDR3 extends over 17 amino acids. The germline CDR1 and CDR2 sequences are SGHRS and YFSETQ. V trimming: 2 bases; J trimming: 6 bases; junction bases outside the gene matches: 10. CDR3 nucleotide sequence: TGCGCCAGCAGCTTTGCAGCGGGAGGGCCTAACGCCGGGGAGCTGTTTTTT. Amino acid sequence: CASSFAAGGPNAGELFF.

The genes are TRBV6-1 and TRBJ1-1; D remains unclear. V lost 5 bases, J lost 1 base, and 11 bases lay in between. The CDR3 is made up of 14 amino acids. The germline V gene has CDR1 MNHNS and CDR2 SASEGT. The CDR3 spells CASSRMLGNTEAFF. Written as DNA, the CDR3 is TGTGCCAGCAGTCGTATGTTGGGGAACACTGAAGCTTTCTTT.

The V gene is TRBV6-1, the J gene TRBJ1-4; 9 bases align to TRBD1. V lost 4 bases and J lost 8; bases outside the gene matches: 8. The CDR3 has 15 amino acids. In germline, CDR1 is MNHNS, CDR2 SASEGT. CDR3 nucleotide sequence: TGTGCCAGCAGTGTCCCGGGACAGGGTTACGAAAAACTGTTTTTT. It codes for CASSVPGQGYEKLFF.

The chain employs TRBV4-2 and TRBJ1-5, with unresolved D. The CDR3 runs to 15 residues. V was clipped by 0 bases and J by 7 bases, with 13 bases between them. Germline V CDR1 and CDR2: LGHNA, YNFKEQ. CDR3 amino acids: CASSQEAVQNQPQHF. The DNA of the CDR3 is TGTGCCAGCAGCCAAGAGGCGGTACAGAACCAGCCCCAGCATTTT.

In its sample, this clone was seen once. This rearrangement joins TRBV28 to TRBJ1-5, with TRBD1 matching 10 bases. After removal of 5 bases from V and 2 bases from J, the junction contained 3 bases not matched to a gene. This CDR3 has 15 amino acids. The V gene's germline CDR1 is MDHEN and CDR2 SYDVKM. DNA of the CDR3: TGTGCCAGCAGTACAGGGACAGGGGGCAATCAGCCCCAGCATTTT. Amino acids: CASSTGTGGNQPQHF. Full variable domain (outside the CDR3, taken from reference TRBV28 and TRBJ1-5): DVKVTQSSRYLVKRTGEKVFLECVQDMDHENMFWYRQDPGLGLRLIYFSYDVKMKEKGDIPEGYSVSREKKERFSLILESASTNQTSMYLCASSTGTGGNQPQHFGDGTRLSIL.

The rearrangement links TRBV4-2 to TRBJ2-1, with 12 bases aligning to TRBD2. This CDR3 is built from 17 residues. Germline V gene lookup returns CDR1 LGHNA and CDR2 YNFKEQ. Trimming at V came to 0 bases and at J to 7 bases, leaving 7 bases not matched to a gene. The CDR3 is CASSQDVTLAGGNEQFF. DNA of the CDR3: TGTGCCAGCAGCCAAGATGTAACGCTAGCGGGAGGGAATGAGCAGTTCTTC.

The V and J genes are TRBV10-3 and TRBJ1-2; no definite D call. Germline loops: CDR1 ENHRY, CDR2 SYGVKD. The CDR3 extends over 11 amino acids. Deletions cut 6 bases from V and 4 bases from J, with 6 bases between. CDR3 bases: TGTGCCATCAGCCCGGGCTATGGCTACACCTTC. As protein: CAISPGYGYTF.

This chain links TRBV27 with TRBJ2-7; TRBD2 is a possible D gene (6 bases). The CDR3 runs 15 residues. Looked up from germline, CDR1 is MNHEY and CDR2 is SMNVEV (reference sequence). The germline V and J ends were trimmed by 5 bases and 6 bases, with 20 bases remaining between them. The CDR3: CASSPRGGTGAEQYF. The CDR3 DNA sequence: TGTGCCAGCAGTCCACGTGGCGGGACCGGAGCCGAGCAGTACTTC.

This clone was seen more than once but under ten times. The rearrangement joins TRBV11-2 to TRBJ1-1; TRBD1 agrees at 9 bases. CDR1 and CDR2 from the germline V gene are SGHAT and FQNNGV. J was trimmed by 0 bases and V by 0 bases; bases with no gene match: 5. This CDR3 spans 17 amino acids. DNA for the CDR3: TGTGCCAGCAGCTTAGAGGCGGGACAGGGAATGAACACTGAAGCTTTCTTT. Translation gives CASSLEAGQGMNTEAFF.

CDR3 amino acids: CASSEWLGGGRNEQFF. Written as DNA, the CDR3 is TGTGCCAGCAGTGAATGGCTCGGGGGCGGGCGGAATGAGCAGTTCTTC. The chain carries TRBV2 and TRBJ2-1; D possibly uses TRBD1 or TRBD2 (6 bases each). The CDR3 has 16 residues. Trimming pared 2 bases from V and 7 bases from J, leaving 18 bases between. Per the germline V gene, CDR1 is SNHLY and CDR2 is FYNNEI.

This chain joins TRBV28 and TRBJ1-4; weak D call: TRBD1 (5 bases). V dropped 7 bases and J dropped 6 bases, with 12 bases sitting between them. The CDR3 is 13 amino acids. Per the germline V gene, CDR1 is MDHEN and CDR2 is SYDVKM. The CDR3 DNA is TGTGCCAGCATATCGGGGCTGGATGAAAAACTGTTTTTT. Amino acid sequence: CASISGLDEKLFF. Full variable domain (missing parts from reference TRBV28 and TRBJ1-4): DVKVTQSSRYLVKRTGEKVFLECVQDMDHENMFWYRQDPGLGLRLIYFSYDVKMKEKGDIPEGYSVSREKKERFSLILESASTNQTSMYLCASISGLDEKLFFGSGTQLSVL.

This sequence joins TRBV30 and TRBJ2-7; weak D call: TRBD1 (5 bases). The length of the CDR3 is 13 residues. Germline CDR1 is GTSNPN and CDR2 is SVGIG (reference sequence). The ends were cut back, 3 bases at V and 2 bases at J, with 11 bases in the middle. In DNA form, the CDR3 reads TGTGCCTGGAGCTCCCAGGGCACCTACGAGCAGTACTTC. The encoded protein is CAWSSQGTYEQYF.

The chain links TRBV18 to TRBJ2-6; a weak D match, TRBD1 (5 bases). V was pared by 0 bases and J by 4 bases, with 10 bases between. This CDR3 has 16 amino acids. CDR1 is KGHSH, CDR2 LQKENI, per germline. In DNA, the CDR3 is TGTGCCAGCTCACCACCTATAGGGGTCGGGGCCAACGTCCTGACTTTC. It is translated as CASSPPIGVGANVLTF.

This clone is a singleton in its sample. The genes are TRBV5-1 and TRBJ2-2, with D tentatively TRBD1 or TRBD2 (5 bases each). CDR1 SGHRS and CDR2 YFSETQ come from the germline V gene. This CDR3 contains 15 residues. Trimming shortened V by 2 bases and J by 4 bases, and 12 bases separated the two germline ends. CDR3 bases: TGCGCCAGCAGCTTTGGGGGTAGTGGCACCGGGGAGCTGTTTTTT. As protein: CASSFGGSGTGELFF.

This clone was recorded a few times. The genes are TRBV4-1 and TRBJ2-1; 7 nucleotides agree with TRBD1. Losses at the gene ends were 7 bases for V and 3 bases for J; bases not matched to a gene: 6. This CDR3 is 14 amino acids long. The V gene's germline CDR1 is MGHRA and CDR2 YSYEKL. The CDR3 loop is CASKTGLLYNEQFF. CDR3 DNA: TGCGCCAGCAAGACAGGGCTCCTCTACAATGAGCAGTTCTTC.

This sequence joins TRBV6-1 and TRBJ2-1; weak D call: TRBD2 (5 bases). This CDR3 contains 15 residues. V lost 4 bases to trimming and J lost 1 base, with 11 bases between them. CDR1 MNHNS and CDR2 SASEGT come from the germline V gene. The CDR3, as DNA: TGTGCCAGCAGTGGCCGGTCGGGGTCCTACAATGAGCAGTTCTTC. Its translation: CASSGRSGSYNEQFF.

The genes are TRBV16 and TRBJ1-5; TRBD1 agrees at 7 bases. The CDR3 is 14 residues long. J was trimmed by 5 bases and V by 4 bases; bases with no gene match: 5. The germline gives CDR1 KGHSY, CDR2 FQNENV. CDR3 coding DNA: TGTGCCAGCAGCCCTGACAGGGATGATCAGCCCCAGCATTTT. Its protein product is CASSPDRDDQPQHF.

The rearrangement uses TRBV25-1 and TRBJ1-3; D uncertain. Trimming removed 4 bases from V and 0 bases from J, with 10 bases in between. This CDR3 contains 15 residues. The germline V gene has CDR1 MGHDK and CDR2 SYGVNS. CDR3 loop: CASSADPPSGNTIYF. The CDR3 DNA is TGTGCCAGCAGTGCAGACCCTCCCTCTGGAAACACCATATATTTT.

The J gene is TRBJ2-1, the V gene TRBV9, with TRBD2 matching 9 bases. Per germline, CDR1 SGDLS and CDR2 YYNGEE. This CDR3 region has 18 residues. The V segment lost 0 bases and the J segment 7 bases; nucleotides outside the gene matches: 14. The CDR3 loop reads CASSVGVSGGLNWNEQFF. CDR3 coding DNA: TGTGCCAGCAGCGTAGGGGTTAGCGGGGGCCTTAATTGGAATGAGCAGTTCTTC.

The chain is built from TRBV30 and TRBJ2-3; 7 positions agree with TRBD2. The germline gives CDR1 GTSNPN, CDR2 SVGIG (reference sequence). V lost 6 bases and J lost 0; bases outside the gene matches: 9. This CDR3 region has 15 residues. The CDR3 reads CACPDASGSTDTQYF. CDR3 DNA: TGTGCCTGCCCCGACGCTAGCGGTAGCACAGATACGCAGTATTTT.

The genes are TRBV2 and TRBJ1-4; D not certain. Trimming stripped 2 bases from V and 7 bases from J, with 17 bases between. Germline V gene data show CDR1 as SNHLY and CDR2 as FYNNEI. CDR3 length equals 16 residues. In nucleotides, the CDR3 is TGTGCCAGCAGTGAAAATTTGGGAAGAAGAACTGAAAAACTGTTTTTT. Amino acids: CASSENLGRRTEKLFF.

In its sample, this clone was seen a few times. V usage is TRBV6-6 and J usage is TRBJ2-7; 8 bases line up with TRBD1. After removal of 0 bases from V and 2 bases from J, the junction contained 6 bases not matched to a gene. The CDR3 sequence is 16 residues long. Germline V gives CDR1 MNHNY, CDR2 SVGAGI (reference sequence). This CDR3 is CASSYSGDRLTYEQYF. The CDR3, as DNA: TGTGCCAGCAGTTACTCGGGGGACAGGCTTACCTACGAGCAGTACTTC.

V and J are TRBV19 and TRBJ1-2; possibly TRBD1 for D (6 bases). With 9 bases removed from V and 4 bases from J, the gap between germline ends came to 21 bases. Looked up from germline, CDR1 is LNHDA and CDR2 is SQIVND (reference sequence). The CDR3 covers 15 residues. The DNA for the CDR3 is TGTGCCAGCAATACAGTGGGGGCGGCCGGCTATGGCTACACCTTC. Protein: CASNTVGAAGYGYTF.

The chain employs TRBV6-1 and TRBJ1-2; 11 bases are a match to TRBD1. V shed 7 bases, J shed 4 bases, and the junction held 2 bases outside the gene matches. CDR3 length: 13 residues. CDR1 is MNHNS and CDR2 is SASEGT in the germline V gene. In DNA, the CDR3 is TGTGCCAGCAAGGACAGGGGGCTCTATGGCTACACCTTC. This gives the protein CASKDRGLYGYTF.

A few counts support this clone. This sequence joins TRBV19 and TRBJ2-5; 9 bases agree with TRBD1. CDR1 and CDR2 from the germline V gene are LNHDA and SQIVND (reference sequence). This CDR3 region has 14 residues. V lost 5 bases, J lost 4 bases, and 5 bases stayed unmatched. Here the CDR3 DNA reads TGTGCCAGTAGTGTTACAGGGGGCGCAGAGACCCAGTACTTC. This codes for CASSVTGGAETQYF.

This clone was picked up a small number of times. The chain carries TRBV30 and TRBJ2-1; 8 bases map to TRBD2. CDR3 length: 12 residues. CDR1 is GTSNPN and CDR2 is SVGIG in the germline V gene (reference sequence). V lost 4 bases, J lost 8 bases, and 4 bases stayed unmatched. This CDR3 reads CAWTGLGDEQFF. The CDR3 nucleotides read TGTGCCTGGACGGGACTAGGGGATGAGCAGTTCTTC.